This entry features one T cell receptor beta chain sequence. Mismatch with germline at one junction end may stem from a read error. The CDR3 sequence is 13 residues long. Germline V gene sequence: CDR1 SGHTA, CDR2 FQGTGA. This sample was included in a study of blood T cells in healthy people across ages. PCR was performed a second time for about 7 to 12 cycles using a sample-barcoded 5' primer and a J-beta primer mix. TCRdb reprocessed the 5' RACE reads with MiXCR, giving one entry per CDR3 protein. Among 1.5 million to 2 million distinct CDR3 sequences listed, 28% were seen once. The chain is built from TRBV7-3 and TRBJ2-5; D ambiguous. This TCR was sampled from a woman in her twenties or thirties in good health. Sequencing was carried out using blood. This chain's CDR3 is CASSFTPQGTQYF. The DNA of the CDR3 is TGTGCCAGCAGCTTTACACCCCAAGGGACCCAGTACTTC.